This note documents a single T cell receptor beta chain sequence. No antigen is known for it. The sample contains more than one DNA sequence encoding this CDR3. This record belongs to a study of cytomegalovirus exposure and HLA in healthy donors (dated by TCRdb to 2016 to 2017). For context, the study as a whole: In an earlier analysis of around 540 of the donors, about 270 Gb of sequence data and 90 million to 130 million unique TCR beta sequences from roughly 200 million T cells were reported. An early release that covered roughly 600 HLA-typed donors contained approximately 300 gigabases of sequencing data and around 80 million unique TCR sequences. Among the roughly 390 genotyped donors, around 81% belonged to the genetic ancestry cluster associated with self-reported Caucasian donors. The study was designed to test whether signatures of past pathogen exposure could be identified by cataloging public T cell receptors. The T cell repertoires of 670 or so subjects were profiled by immunosequencing and related to cytomegalovirus serostatus. Besides the first cohort of approximately 710 subjects, a separate validation cohort made up of roughly 120 different subjects was used. High-throughput TCR immunosequencing, statistical association of individual TCRs with disease status, and machine learning were combined to predict cytomegalovirus infection status. In a later analysis, previously published TCR beta repertoires from some 640 donors were re-analyzed and high-resolution HLA genotyping was added so that TCR occurrence patterns could be studied. In the later analysis, no new phenotypic data were used to find candidate immune exposures; instead, reliance was placed on TCR beta sequences and their occurrence across donors. To decide whether each TCR beta V gene segment behaved as functional or pseudogenic, an earlier analysis of some 580 of the donors relied on high-throughput TCR beta sequencing. Donor age, sex, ethnicity and CMV serostatus were compiled alongside the repertoire data. A later genetic analysis used genome-wide SNP genotypes for about 60% of the 666 donors, treating that subset as a discovery cohort. Every discovery cohort repertoire had been produced on one sequencing platform. HLA typing included class I and class II loci at four-digit resolution. The number of typed donors differed by locus: about 620-630 for A, B, C, DRB1 and DQB1; roughly 510 for DQA1; 606 for DPA1; and 450 to 480 for DPB1. Because of strong linkage in the cohort, roughly five DR-DQ haplotypes were treated as single units for association and clustering. Among some 400 genotyped donors of the cohort, an average of about 220,000 unique TCR beta nucleotide sequences was sequenced per donor, of which about 18% were non-productive. What the research found in general, with its limitations: A cluster of highly shared sequence variants was judged likely to be a technical artifact of the sequencing pipeline. According to a later analysis, parvovirus B19, influenza, CMV and Epstein-Barr virus appeared linked to several top co-occurrence clusters. In vitro tests confirmed that a few of the cytomegalovirus-associated TCR beta chains recognize cytomegalovirus antigens. Strong co-occurrence of HLA alleles, especially DR and DQ, made assigning TCR associations to individual alleles difficult. At a false discovery rate of 0.05, a later analysis linked roughly 17,000 TCR beta sequences to specific HLA alleles. According to a later analysis, TCR association rates differed among HLA loci, with DRB1 alleles showing the most associated TCRs and HLA-C alleles showing the fewest. Because HLA typing was missing for some donors at each locus, association tests included only the typed subset. A further reported finding was that TCR beta sequences accurately predicted the HLA-A and HLA-B alleles for most subjects in the first cohort. In a later analysis, HLA-associated TCR beta chains were found to be more clonally expanded and to have lower generation probabilities than equally common non-associated chains. It was suggested by the authors that the approach could potentially be generalized to other disease states and immunological phenotypes. A later genetic analysis reported fewer N-insertions in productive TCRs among donors in an Asian-associated ancestry cluster than the roughly 690-donor mean. In an earlier analysis of more than 450 of the donors, most TCR beta V segments were observed in productive rearrangements about 87% or about 30% of the time, broadly matching IMGT annotations. Correlated functional status among segregating V segments might be attributable to linkage disequilibrium, but an unknown experimental factor could not be ruled out. This cohort had only TCR beta chains sequenced, and the lack of alpha or paired-chain data limited which features could be detected. In a later genetic analysis, a missense DCLRE1C variant was associated with V-gene and J-gene trimming of TCR beta chains, and the association was replicated in an independent cohort. In both the original and validation cohorts, the classifier was reported to diagnose cytomegalovirus status with high specificity and sensitivity. Immune exposure information for the cohort was limited to CMV serostatus. Some IMGT-functional V segments, including TRBV6-2 and TRBV6-3, could not be told apart with the 87-base-pair reads, so those segments were excluded. Most TCR sequences were observed very rarely across donors, whereas some public TCRs were present in many individuals. Sequencing depth was assumed to be roughly uniform across donors in the presence/absence analyses, though that assumption may not hold. Over 15 rarely observed V segments, including chromosome 9 orphons, were excluded from the earlier analysis of a few hundred of the donors because counts were too low. According to a later analysis, most CMV-associated TCR beta chains appeared to be HLA-restricted, and the HLA associations seemed to be driven largely by CMV exposure. In the study, some 160 TCR beta chains were listed as associated with cytomegalovirus.

Libraries were made using the immunoSEQ multiplex PCR assay. For the multiplex PCR, a mixture combining 60 forward primers for TCR Vbeta segments and 13 reverse primers for TCR Jbeta segments was used. The CDR3 region of rearranged TCR beta genes was amplified from genomic DNA by a multiplex PCR assay. The amplified TCR beta libraries were sequenced on the Illumina HiSeq System as 87-base-pair reads. The study's processing was this. In a later analysis, 77 million or so unique TCR beta chains were counted across the roughly 610 repertoires, and roughly 11 million of these chains were shared by at least two donors. Raw reads were error-corrected and collapsed into unique sequences with a nearest-neighbor algorithm that merged closely related sequences to remove PCR and sequencing errors. V, D and J gene segments were assigned by aligning CDR3 sequences to IMGT reference sequences. For a sequence to be retained, a match of at least six nucleotides to both a V gene segment and a J gene segment was required. Rearrangements were called productive when the CDR3 lacked stop codons and stayed in frame with V and J; all others were non-productive. Following IMGT convention, CDR3 was defined as the stretch from the second conserved V-encoded cysteine up to the conserved J-encoded phenylalanine. Sequences without an unambiguous match to a single V gene segment were excluded from the earlier analysis of several hundred of the donors. In an earlier analysis of approximately 500 of the donors, a V segment was called functional when productive rearrangements were above 56.7%, and segregating when the standard deviation between donors exceeded 5%. A statistical classification framework was developed to diagnose cytomegalovirus status using the catalog of TCR beta chain sequences. A later analysis assigned V and J genes by comparing TCR nucleotide sequences with IMGT/GENE-DB human TR gene sequences. A later analysis assigned CDR3 sequences and most-parsimonious VDJ recombination scenarios with the TCRdist pipeline. In a later analysis, every TCR beta chain was defined by the combination of its CDR3 amino acid sequence and its V-gene family, and reads without a unique V-gene family were dropped. As a way to deal with suspected cross-contamination and a sequencing artifact, a later analysis dropped hundreds of nucleotide sequences that were highly shared and had low generation probability. In a later analysis, a clonal expansion index was calculated for each public chain from normalized within-repertoire ranks of inferred template counts. In a later analysis, generation probabilities were computed using a VDJ recombination model fitted to out-of-frame rearrangements, and the results were checked against IGoR. In a later analysis, hypergeometric tests were used to score TCR-TCR, TCR-HLA and TCR-CMV co-occurrence, with a repertoire-size bias correction applied to TCR pairs. To estimate false discovery rates, a later analysis permuted the HLA or CMV assignments 20 times. A later analysis grouped co-occurring TCRs with DBSCAN, adding TCRdist sequence similarity when clustering within HLA-allele-positive subsets. Repertoires with fewer than 30,000 or more than 120,000 public chains were left out of co-occurrence clustering, as were several repertoires with anomalous nucleotide sharing. The clones in this table, taken by TCRdb from immuneACCESS, are in-frame only. Not every clone is retained; where verified, under half of the shortfall comes from an unresolved V gene, and the cause of the rest is unknown. The DNA gave D and trimming, while V, J and clone size come from that table. The sample's own table lists 200,000 or so clones. The ten top clones hold less than 0.9% of the sample.

The cohort consisted of 670 or so healthy bone marrow donors. All cohort members were sampled while nominally healthy, although unrecorded immune exposures were likely present. The donor tested CMV seronegative, placing the donor among the 350 or so seronegative members of the cohort. A peripheral blood sample was provided by each donor, and peripheral blood mononuclear cells were used for TCR beta sequencing. Genomic DNA extraction from the blood cell samples was performed with the Qiagen DNeasy Blood Extraction Kit. From the germline V gene, CDR1 is MNHNS and CDR2 is SASEGT. The junction shows trimming of 5 bases on V and 1 base on J, plus 8 bases between the germline ends. Spanning cysteine to phenylalanine, the CDR3 consists of 13 amino acids. The read is trimmed to its CDR3 DNA, 39 bases read in frame from base 1.

The source material was PBMCs. The chain employs TRBV6-1 and TRBJ1-1, and TRBD1 may be the D gene, going by 5 matching bases. This sequence originates from a boy aged 10-17 years in good health and CMV-seronegative. The CDR3 region: CASSRGGNTEAFF. In nucleotides, the sequence is TGTGCCAGCAGTAGGGGCGGGAACACTGAAGCTTTCTTT.